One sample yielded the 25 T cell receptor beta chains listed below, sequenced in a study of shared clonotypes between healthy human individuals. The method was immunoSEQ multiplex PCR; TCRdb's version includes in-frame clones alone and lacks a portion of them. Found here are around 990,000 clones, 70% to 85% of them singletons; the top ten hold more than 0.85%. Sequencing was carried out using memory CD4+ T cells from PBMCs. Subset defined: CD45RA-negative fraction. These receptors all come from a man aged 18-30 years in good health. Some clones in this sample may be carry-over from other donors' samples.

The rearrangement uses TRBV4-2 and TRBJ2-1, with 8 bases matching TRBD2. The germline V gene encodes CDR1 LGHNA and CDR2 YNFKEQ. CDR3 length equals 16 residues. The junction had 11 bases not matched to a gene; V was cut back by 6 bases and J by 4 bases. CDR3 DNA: TGTGCCAGCAGTGCGAAGGGGAAGCGGGAGTACAATGAGCAGTTCTTC. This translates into CASSAKGKREYNEQFF.

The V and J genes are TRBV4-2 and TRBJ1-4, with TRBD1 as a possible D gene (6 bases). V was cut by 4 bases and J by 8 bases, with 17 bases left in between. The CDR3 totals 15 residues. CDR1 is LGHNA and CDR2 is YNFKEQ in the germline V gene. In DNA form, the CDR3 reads TGTGCCAGCAGCCCTCAGGCGACAGGACGGGAAAAACTGTTTTTT. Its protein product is CASSPQATGREKLFF.

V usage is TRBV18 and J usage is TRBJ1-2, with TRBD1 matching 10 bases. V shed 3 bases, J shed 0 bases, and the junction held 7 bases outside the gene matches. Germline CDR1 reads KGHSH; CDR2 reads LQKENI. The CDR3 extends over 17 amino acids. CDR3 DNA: TGTGCCAGCTCACCCAACGGGGACAGGGGAGCTAACTATGGCTACACCTTC. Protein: CASSPNGDRGANYGYTF. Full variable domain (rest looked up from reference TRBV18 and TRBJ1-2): NAGVMQNPRHLVRRRGQEARLRCSPMKGHSHVYWYRQLPEEGLKFMVYLQKENIIDESGMPKERFSAEFPKEGPSILRIQQVVRGDSAAYFCASSPNGDRGANYGYTFGSGTRLTVV.

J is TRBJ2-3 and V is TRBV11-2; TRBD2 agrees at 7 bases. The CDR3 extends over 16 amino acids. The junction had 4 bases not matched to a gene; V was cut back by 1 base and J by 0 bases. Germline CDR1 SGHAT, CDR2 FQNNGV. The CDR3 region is CASSLVLAASTDTQYF. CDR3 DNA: TGTGCCAGCAGCTTAGTCCTAGCGGCTAGCACAGATACGCAGTATTTT.

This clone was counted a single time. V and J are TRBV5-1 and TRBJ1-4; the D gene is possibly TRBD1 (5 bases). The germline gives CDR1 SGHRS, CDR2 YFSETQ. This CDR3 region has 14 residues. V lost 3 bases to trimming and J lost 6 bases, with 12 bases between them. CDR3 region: CASSSSGTDEKLFF. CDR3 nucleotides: TGCGCCAGCAGCTCGTCAGGGACGGATGAAAAACTGTTTTTT. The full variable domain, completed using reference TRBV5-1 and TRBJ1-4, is KAGVTQTPRYLIKTRGQQVTLSCSPISGHRSVSWYQQTPGQGLQFLFEYFSETQRNKGNFPGRFSGRQFSNSRSEMNVSTLELGDSALYLCASSSSGTDEKLFFGSGTQLSVL.

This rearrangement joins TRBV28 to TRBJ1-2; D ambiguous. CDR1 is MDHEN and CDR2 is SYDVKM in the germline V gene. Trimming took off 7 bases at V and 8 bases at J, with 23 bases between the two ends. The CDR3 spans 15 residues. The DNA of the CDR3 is TGTGCCAGCACCTCGTTCGGACGGGTAATGTGGGGCTACACCTTC. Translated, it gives CASTSFGRVMWGYTF.

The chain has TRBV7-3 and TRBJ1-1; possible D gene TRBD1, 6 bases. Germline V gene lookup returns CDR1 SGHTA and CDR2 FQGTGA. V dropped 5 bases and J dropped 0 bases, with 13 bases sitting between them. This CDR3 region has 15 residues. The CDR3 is CASSPGQRMNTEAFF. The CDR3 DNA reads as TGTGCCAGCAGCCCAGGACAGCGCATGAACACTGAAGCTTTCTTT.

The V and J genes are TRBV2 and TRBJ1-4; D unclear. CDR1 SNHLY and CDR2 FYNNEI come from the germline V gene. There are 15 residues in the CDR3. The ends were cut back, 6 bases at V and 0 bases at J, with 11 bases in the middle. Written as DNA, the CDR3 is TGTGCCAGCAGAGCCCAGCTTGCAACTAATGAAAAACTGTTTTTT. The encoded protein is CASRAQLATNEKLFF.

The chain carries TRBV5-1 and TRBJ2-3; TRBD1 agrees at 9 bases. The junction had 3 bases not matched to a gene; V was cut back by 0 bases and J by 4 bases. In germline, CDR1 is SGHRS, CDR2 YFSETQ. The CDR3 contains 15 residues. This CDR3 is CASSLADRGADTQYF. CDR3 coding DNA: TGCGCCAGCAGCTTGGCCGACAGGGGGGCAGATACGCAGTATTTT.

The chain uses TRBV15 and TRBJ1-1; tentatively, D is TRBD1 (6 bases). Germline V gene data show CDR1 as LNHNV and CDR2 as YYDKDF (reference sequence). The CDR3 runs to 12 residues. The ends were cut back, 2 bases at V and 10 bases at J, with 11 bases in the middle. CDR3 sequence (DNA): TGTGCCACCAGCAGACAGAAAGGGGGAGCTTTCTTT. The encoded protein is CATSRQKGGAFF.

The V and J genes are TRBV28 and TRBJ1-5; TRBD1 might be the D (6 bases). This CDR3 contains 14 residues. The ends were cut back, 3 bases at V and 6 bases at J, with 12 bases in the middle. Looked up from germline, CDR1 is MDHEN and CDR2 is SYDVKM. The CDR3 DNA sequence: TGTGCCAGCAGTTTGACAGGCTCCTTTCAGCCCCAGCATTTT. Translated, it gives CASSLTGSFQPQHF. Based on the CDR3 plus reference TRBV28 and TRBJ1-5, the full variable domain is DVKVTQSSRYLVKRTGEKVFLECVQDMDHENMFWYRQDPGLGLRLIYFSYDVKMKEKGDIPEGYSVSREKKERFSLILESASTNQTSMYLCASSLTGSFQPQHFGDGTRLSIL.

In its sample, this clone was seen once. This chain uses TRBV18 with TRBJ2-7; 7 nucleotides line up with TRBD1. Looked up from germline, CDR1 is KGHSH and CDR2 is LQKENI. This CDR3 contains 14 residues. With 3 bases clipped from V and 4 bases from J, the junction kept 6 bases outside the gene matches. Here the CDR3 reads CASSPTGALYEQYF. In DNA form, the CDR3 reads TGTGCCAGCTCACCCACAGGGGCGCTGTACGAGCAGTACTTC.

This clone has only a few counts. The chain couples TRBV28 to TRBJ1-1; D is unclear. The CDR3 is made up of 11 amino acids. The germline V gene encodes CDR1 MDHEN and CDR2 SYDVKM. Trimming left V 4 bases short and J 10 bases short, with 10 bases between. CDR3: CASSSTRGAFF. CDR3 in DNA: TGTGCCAGCAGTTCCACACGGGGAGCTTTCTTT. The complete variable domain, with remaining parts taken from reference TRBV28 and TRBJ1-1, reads DVKVTQSSRYLVKRTGEKVFLECVQDMDHENMFWYRQDPGLGLRLIYFSYDVKMKEKGDIPEGYSVSREKKERFSLILESASTNQTSMYLCASSSTRGAFFGQGTRLTVV.

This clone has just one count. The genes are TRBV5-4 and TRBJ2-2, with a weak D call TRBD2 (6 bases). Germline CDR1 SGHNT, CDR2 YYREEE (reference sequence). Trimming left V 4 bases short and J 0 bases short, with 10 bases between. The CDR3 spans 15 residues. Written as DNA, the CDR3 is TGTGCCAGCAGCCTCGGGGGAACGAACACCGGGGAGCTGTTTTTT. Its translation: CASSLGGTNTGELFF.

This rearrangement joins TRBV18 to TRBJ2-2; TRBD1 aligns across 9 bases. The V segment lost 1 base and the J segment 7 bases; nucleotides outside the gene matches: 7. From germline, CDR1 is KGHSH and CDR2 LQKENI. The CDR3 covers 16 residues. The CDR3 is CASSPLGQGIGGELFF. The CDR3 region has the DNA TGTGCCAGCTCACCACTTGGACAGGGGATCGGCGGGGAGCTGTTTTTT. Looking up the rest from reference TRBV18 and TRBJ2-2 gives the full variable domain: NAGVMQNPRHLVRRRGQEARLRCSPMKGHSHVYWYRQLPEEGLKFMVYLQKENIIDESGMPKERFSAEFPKEGPSILRIQQVVRGDSAAYFCASSPLGQGIGGELFFGEGSRLTVL.

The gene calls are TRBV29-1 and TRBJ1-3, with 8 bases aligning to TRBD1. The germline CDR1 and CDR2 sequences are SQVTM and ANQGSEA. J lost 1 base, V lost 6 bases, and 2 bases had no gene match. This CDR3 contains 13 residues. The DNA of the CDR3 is TGCAGCGTCCACAGGGGGTCTGGAAACACCATATATTTT. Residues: CSVHRGSGNTIYF.

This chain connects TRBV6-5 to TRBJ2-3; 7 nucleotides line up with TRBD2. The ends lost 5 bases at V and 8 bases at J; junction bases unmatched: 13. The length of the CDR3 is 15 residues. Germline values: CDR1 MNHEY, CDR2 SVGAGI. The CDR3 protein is CASSASSGLWGTQYF. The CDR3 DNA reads TGTGCCAGCAGTGCTTCTAGCGGCCTCTGGGGTACGCAGTATTTT.

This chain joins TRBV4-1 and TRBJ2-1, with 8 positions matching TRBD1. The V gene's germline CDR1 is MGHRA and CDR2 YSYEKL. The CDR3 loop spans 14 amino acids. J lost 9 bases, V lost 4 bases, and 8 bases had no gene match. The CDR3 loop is CASSPTGGLIEQFF. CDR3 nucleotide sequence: TGCGCCAGCAGCCCCACAGGGGGGCTCATTGAGCAGTTCTTC.

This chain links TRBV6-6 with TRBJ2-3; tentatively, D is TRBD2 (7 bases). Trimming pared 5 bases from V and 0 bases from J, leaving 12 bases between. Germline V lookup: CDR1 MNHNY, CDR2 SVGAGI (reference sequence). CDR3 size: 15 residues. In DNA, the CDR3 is TGTGCCAGCAGTAGGGGGGGGGACAGCACAGATACGCAGTATTTT. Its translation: CASSRGGDSTDTQYF.

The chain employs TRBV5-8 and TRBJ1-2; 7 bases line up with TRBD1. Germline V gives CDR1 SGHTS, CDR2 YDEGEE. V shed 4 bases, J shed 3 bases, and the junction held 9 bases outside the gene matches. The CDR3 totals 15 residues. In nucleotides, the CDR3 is TGTGCCAGCAGCCCAAAAACAGGGGAGTACTATGGCTACACCTTC. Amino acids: CASSPKTGEYYGYTF.

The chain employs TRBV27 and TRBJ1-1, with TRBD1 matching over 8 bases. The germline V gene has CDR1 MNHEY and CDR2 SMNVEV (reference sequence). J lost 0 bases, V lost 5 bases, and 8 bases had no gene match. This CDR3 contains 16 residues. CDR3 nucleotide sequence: TGTGCCAGCAGTCCGACAGGGGCCTGGATGAACACTGAAGCTTTCTTT. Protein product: CASSPTGAWMNTEAFF.

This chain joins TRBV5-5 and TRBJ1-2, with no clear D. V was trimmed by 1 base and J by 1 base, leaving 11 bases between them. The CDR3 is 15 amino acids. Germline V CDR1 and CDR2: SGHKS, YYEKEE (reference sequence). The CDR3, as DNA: TGTGCCAGCAGCTTGTCCCCGGGTATTAACTATGGCTACACCTTC. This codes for CASSLSPGINYGYTF.

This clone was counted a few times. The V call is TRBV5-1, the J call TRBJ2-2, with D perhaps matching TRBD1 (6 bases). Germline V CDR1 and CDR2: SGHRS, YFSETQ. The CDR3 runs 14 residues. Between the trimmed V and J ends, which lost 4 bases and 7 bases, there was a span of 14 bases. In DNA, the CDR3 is TGCGCCAGCAGCAACCCACAGGGAATCGGGGAGCTGTTTTTT. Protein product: CASSNPQGIGELFF.

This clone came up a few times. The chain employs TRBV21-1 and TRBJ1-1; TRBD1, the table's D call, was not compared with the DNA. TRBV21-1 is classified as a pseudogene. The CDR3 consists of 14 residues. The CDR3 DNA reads TGTGCCAGCAGCAAACTGACAGGGCTCCCTGAAGCTTTCTTT. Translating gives CASSKLTGLPEAFF.

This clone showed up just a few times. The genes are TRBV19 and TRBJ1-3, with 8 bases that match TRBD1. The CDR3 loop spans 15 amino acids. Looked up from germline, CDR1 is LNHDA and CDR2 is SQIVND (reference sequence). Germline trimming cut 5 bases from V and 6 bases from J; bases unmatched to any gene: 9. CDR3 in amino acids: CASSSWTGLENTIYF. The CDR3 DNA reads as TGTGCCAGTAGTTCCTGGACAGGGTTGGAAAACACCATATATTTT. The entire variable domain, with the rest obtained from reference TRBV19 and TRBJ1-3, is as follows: DGGITQSPKYLFRKEGQNVTLSCEQNLNHDAMYWYRQDPGQGLRLIYYSQIVNDFQKGDIAEGYSVSREKKESFPLTVTSAQKNPTAFYLCASSSWTGLENTIYFGEGSWLTVV.